The 15 T cell receptor beta chains below all came from one sample that was sequenced in a study of tumor-infiltrating lymphocytes in glioblastoma multiforme. TCR beta libraries were built from RNA through three nested multiplex PCR rounds using modified ARM-PCR. TCRdb used MiXCR to reprocess the multiplex PCR reads, holding one entry per CDR3 protein. The data show fewer than 10,000 distinct CDR3 sequences, 65% to 75% seen once. The sample taken for sequencing was brain tumor tissue. The origin of the receptors is a male donor with glioblastoma.

The V call is TRBV4-1, the J call TRBJ2-7; possibly TRBD2 for D (6 bases). The length of the CDR3 is 18 residues. The germline V gene encodes CDR1 MGHRA and CDR2 YSYEKL. V was clipped by 1 base and J by 0 bases, with 19 bases between them. CDR3 nucleotide sequence: TGCGCCAGCAGCCAAGTTGCGGAATTAGCGGCCAGCTCCTACGAGCAGTACTTC. Its protein product is CASSQVAELAASSYEQYF.

The chain joins TRBV20-1 to TRBJ2-5; tentative D call: TRBD1 (7 bases). There are 15 residues in the CDR3. CDR1 DFQATT and CDR2 SNEGSKA come from the germline V gene (reference sequence). V lost 5 bases and J lost 12, with 28 bases in between. CDR3 sequence: CSAGLGGSISGTEYF. CDR3 bases: TGCAGTGCTGGCCTTGGAGGGAGTATTAGTGGGACAGAGTACTTC.

This clonotype was seen a few times. The J gene is TRBJ2-2, the V gene TRBV10-3, with 11 bases that match TRBD1. The germline V gene has CDR1 ENHRY and CDR2 SYGVKD. The CDR3 contains 15 residues. The trim removed 7 bases at V and 0 bases at J, leaving 1 base unmatched. This chain's CDR3 is CAIKGQGANTGELFF. The CDR3 bases are TGTGCCATCAAGGGACAGGGGGCGAACACCGGGGAGCTGTTTTTT.

In the case of this clonotype: With a much larger clone just one base away, this may be a read error. The CDR3 DNA reads as TGCGCCGGCAGCCAATCCGCCGGGGGGGGGGGGACATCGTACTTC. Encoded protein: CAGSQSAGGGGTSYF. The chain employs TRBV5-1 and TRBJ2-7, with TRBD2 matching over 8 bases. The CDR3 is 15 residues long. Per germline, CDR1 SGHRS and CDR2 YFSETQ.

The genes are TRBV20-1 and TRBJ2-1; D might be TRBD2 (5 bases). CDR1 and CDR2 (germline): DFQATT, SNEGSKA (reference sequence). Between the trimmed V and J ends, which lost 6 bases and 8 bases, there was a span of 17 bases. The CDR3 has 13 residues. Here the CDR3 DNA reads TGCAGTGCAGGAGAGGACTCATACTATGAGCAGTTCTTC. Translating it yields CSAGEDSYYEQFF.

This clonotype ranks as medium-sized. The chain employs TRBV6-1 and TRBJ2-7; TRBD1 aligns across 7 bases. CDR3 length: 12 amino acids. The V segment lost 7 bases and the J segment 3 bases; nucleotides outside the gene matches: 3. In germline, CDR1 is MNHNS, CDR2 SASEGT. CDR3 nucleotide sequence: TGTGCCAGCAACGGGGACAGCTACGAGCAGTACTTC. Translating it yields CASNGDSYEQYF.

The chain recombines TRBV11-2 with TRBJ2-1, with D possibly being TRBD1 or TRBD2 (5 bases each). The J call could be wrong; TRBJ2-7 is a better fit for the DNA end. The CDR3 spans 17 residues. The germline V gene encodes CDR1 SGHAT and CDR2 FQNNGV. CDR3: CASSLAVTGPSKYTQYF. CDR3 nucleotide sequence: TGTGCCAGCAGCTTAGCAGTAACGGGGCCTTCGAAATATACGCAGTACTTC.

A remark on this clonotype: Germline is not matched at one junction end, which may reflect a read error. This chain links TRBV11-3 with TRBJ2-1, with D uncertain. The germline CDR1 and CDR2 sequences are SGHNT and YENEEA. The length of the CDR3 is 14 residues. The CDR3 loop is CASNLDSGYNEQFF. The CDR3 bases are TGTGCCAGCAACTTAGACTCAGGCTACAATGAGCAGTTCTTC.

The V gene is TRBV20-1, the J gene TRBJ2-1, with 11 bases aligning to TRBD1. The germline gives CDR1 DFQATT, CDR2 SNEGSKA (reference sequence). Unmatched junction bases numbered 5, after V lost 1 base and J lost 6 bases. The CDR3 runs to 15 residues. The CDR3 region is CSARVGQGDVNEQFF. CDR3 coding DNA: TGCAGTGCTAGAGTGGGACAGGGGGACGTCAATGAGCAGTTCTTC.

Only a few counts were recorded for this clonotype. This chain connects TRBV29-1 to TRBJ1-2; TRBD1 matches 7 bases. Germline-derived CDR1 and CDR2 are SQVTM and ANQGSEA. The CDR3 spans 12 residues. The CDR3 loop is CGAYTGVYGYTF. The CDR3 DNA follows: TGCGGCGCATACACAGGGGTATATGGCTACACCTTC.

V and J are TRBV6-5 and TRBJ2-5, with D tentatively TRBD2 (5 bases). Per the germline V gene, CDR1 is MNHEY and CDR2 is SVGAGI. V lost 7 bases and J lost 0, with 6 bases in between. The CDR3 loop spans 12 amino acids. In DNA, the CDR3 is TGTGCCAGCATCGGGGACCAAGAGACCCAGTACTTC. Translation: CASIGDQETQYF.

The CDR3: CATSRLTSRRARDTQYF. The CDR3 nucleotides read TGTGCCACCAGTCGTCTTACTAGCAGGAGGGCCAGAGATACGCAGTATTTT. The rearrangement links TRBV13 to TRBJ2-3; D is perhaps TRBD2 (6 bases). This CDR3 contains 17 residues. Germline CDR1 is PRHDT and CDR2 is FYEKMQ (reference sequence). Deletions cut 10 bases from V and 5 bases from J, with 28 bases between.

As regards this clonotype: The CDR3 end shows no conserved phenylalanine or tryptophan, and so a read error is likely. The DNA is left out, because the CDR3 cannot be placed on it with certainty; the CDR3 is given as TCRdb lists it. The chain carries TRBV11-2 and TRBJ2-1; TRBD2 is taken as the D call from the table, unchecked against the DNA. The germline gives CDR1 SGHAT, CDR2 FQNNGV. The CDR3 is 15 amino acids long, termini counted. The CDR3 protein is CASSLRGSGTNEKFL.

In this sample, this clonotype turned up a few times. The chain links TRBV20-1 to TRBJ2-5; 8 bases match TRBD2. Per the germline V gene, CDR1 is DFQATT and CDR2 is SNEGSKA (reference sequence). This CDR3 comprises 14 residues. After removal of 6 bases from V and 5 bases from J, the junction contained 11 bases not matched to a gene. CDR3 nucleotide sequence: TGCAGTGCCCCCCGGGGGGGGGGGGTGGAGACCCAGTACTTC. This gives the protein CSAPRGGGVETQYF.

As to this clonotype: Lacking the conserved final phenylalanine or tryptophan, this CDR3 likely reflects a read error. Because the CDR3's place on the DNA is in doubt, the DNA is left out and the CDR3 is given as listed by TCRdb. The chain couples TRBV11-2 to TRBJ2-5. The CDR3 numbers 16 amino acids, ends counted. The V gene's germline CDR1 is SGHAT and CDR2 FQNNGV. The chain's CDR3 is CASSLGTAAKQETLYL.